This T cell receptor (beta chain) was identified in a study of cytomegalovirus exposure and HLA in healthy donors. Trimming cost V 0 bases and J 8 bases, with 11 bases left between them. This CDR3 spans 13 amino acids. CDR1 is SGHNT and CDR2 is YYREEE in the germline V gene (reference sequence). TCRdb's table, derived via immunoSEQ multiplex PCR, lists solely in-frame clones and lacks some. Counted here are fewer than 140,000 clones, approximately 90% occurring once; the ten biggest clones make up 1.5% to 2%. Notes on this clone: Its antigen remains unknown.

Study-wide results and limits: According to a subsequent analysis, TCR clusters from the first cohort were inclined to appear together in the 110 or so validation repertoires.

The sample taken for sequencing was PBMCs. The TCR was taken from a woman between 18 and 29 years old in good health and CMV-seropositive. This chain links TRBV5-4 with TRBJ1-2; TRBD1 is a possible D gene (6 bases). CDR3 loop: CASSLVAGGGYTF. In DNA, the CDR3 is TGTGCCAGCAGCTTGGTGGCGGGGGGCGGCTACACCTTC.